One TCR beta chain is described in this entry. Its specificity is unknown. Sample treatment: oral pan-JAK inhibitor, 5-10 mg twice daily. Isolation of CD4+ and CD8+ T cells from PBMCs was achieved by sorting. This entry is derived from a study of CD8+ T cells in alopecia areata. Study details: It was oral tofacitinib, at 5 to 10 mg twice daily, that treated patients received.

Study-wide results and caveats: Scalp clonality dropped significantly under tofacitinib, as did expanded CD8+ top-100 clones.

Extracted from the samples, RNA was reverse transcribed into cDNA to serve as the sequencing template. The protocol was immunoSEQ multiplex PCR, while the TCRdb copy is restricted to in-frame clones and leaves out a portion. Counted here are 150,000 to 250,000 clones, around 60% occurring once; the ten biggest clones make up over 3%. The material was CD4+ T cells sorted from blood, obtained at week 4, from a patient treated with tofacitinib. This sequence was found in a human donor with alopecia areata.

In nucleotides, the CDR3 is TGCGCCAGCAGCCAAGAAACTGGAAACACCATATATTTT. It encodes CASSQETGNTIYF. J is TRBJ1-3 and V is TRBV4-1; no firm D call. CDR1 and CDR2 from the germline V gene are MGHRA and YSYEKL. The ends were cut back, 0 bases at V and 2 bases at J, with 2 bases in the middle. The CDR3 has 13 residues.